This TCR beta chain emerged from a study of blood T cell repertoires in COVID-19. At the level of the study: The samples span acute and convalescent COVID-19 from the United States, Italy and Spain. The analysed material was cDNA or gDNA that came from T cells, B-cell-depleted T cells, or PBMCs.

This CDR3 has 15 residues. The germline CDR1 and CDR2 sequences are KGHSH and LQKENI. The V gene lost 2 bases and the J gene lost 8 bases, with 13 bases spanning the gap. Produced via immunoSEQ multiplex PCR; TCRdb's table is partial and in-frame only. The sample shows about 42,000 clones, 90% of them seen only once. This clone was counted a few times. The sequenced sample was peripheral blood. The rearrangement uses TRBV18 and TRBJ1-6; D gene ambiguous. This TCR was recovered from a man in his sixties or seventies with active COVID-19. The CDR3 spells CASSPSAGKDSPLHF. DNA of the CDR3: TGTGCCAGCTCACCATCCGCGGGTAAGGATTCACCCCTCCACTTT.